This T cell receptor beta chain was recorded in a study of T cell responses to AZD1222 COVID-19 vaccine. Across the study: Pooled in the analysis were second doses at about 4 or about 12 weeks.

The germline V gene encodes CDR1 LGHNA and CDR2 YNFKEQ. The CDR3 has 18 amino acids. Trimming shortened V by 4 bases and J by 5 bases, and 21 bases separated the two germline ends. Study conclusions and caveats: At baseline, just a handful of AZD1222 recipients tested seropositive. White British ancestry dominated among donors, who included more females, and clonal diversity was possibly underestimated. Reportedly, close to half of spike-specific TCRs are directed against unmutated variant regions.

For this clone: Its antigen is currently unknown.

Clones were read by immunoSEQ multiplex PCR, and TCRdb kept only the in-frame ones, dropping some. In the table there are 130,000 or so clones, under 95% of which are singletons. Sequences were derived from peripheral blood, sampled on day 0 of AZD1222 vaccination. This sequence was found in an adult in good health. The chain is built from TRBV4-2 and TRBJ1-6, with a tentative D call TRBD1 (5 bases). CDR3 residues: CASSRVPWETAHNSPLHF. The CDR3 DNA reads TGTGCCAGCAGCCGGGTTCCCTGGGAGACAGCCCATAATTCACCCCTCCACTTT.